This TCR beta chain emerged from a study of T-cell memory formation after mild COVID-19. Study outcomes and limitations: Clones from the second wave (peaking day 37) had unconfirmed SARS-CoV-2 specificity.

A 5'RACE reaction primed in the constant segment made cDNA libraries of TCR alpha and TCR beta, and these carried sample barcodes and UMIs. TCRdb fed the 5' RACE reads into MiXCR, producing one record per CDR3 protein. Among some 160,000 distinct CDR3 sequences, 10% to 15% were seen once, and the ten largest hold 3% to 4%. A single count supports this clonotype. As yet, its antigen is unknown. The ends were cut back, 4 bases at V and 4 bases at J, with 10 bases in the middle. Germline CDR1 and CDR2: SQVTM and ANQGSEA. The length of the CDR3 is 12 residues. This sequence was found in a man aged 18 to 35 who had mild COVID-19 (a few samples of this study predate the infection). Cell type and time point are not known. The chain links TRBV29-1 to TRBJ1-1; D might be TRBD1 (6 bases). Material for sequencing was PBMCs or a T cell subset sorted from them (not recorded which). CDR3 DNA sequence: TGCAGCGTTGGTGGGGGCGGCACTGAAGCTTTCTTT. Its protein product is CSVGGGGTEAFF.